One sample yielded the 18 T cell receptor beta chains listed below, sequenced in a study of cytomegalovirus exposure and HLA in healthy donors. Clones were read by immunoSEQ multiplex PCR, and TCRdb kept only the in-frame ones, dropping some. The sample holds about 75,000 clones; around four fifths are singletons and the top ten take 2.5% to 3%. Sequences were obtained from PBMCs. These receptors were obtained from a man aged 25 to 45 in good health and CMV-seronegative.

J is TRBJ2-7 and V is TRBV1; TRBD2 is the table's D call, not checked against the DNA. TRBV1 is a recognized pseudogene. There are 15 residues in the CDR3. The CDR3 DNA reads TGCACTAATGGGGCTAGCGGGAGAGCGGTCCACGAGCAGTACGTC. This gives the protein CTNGASGRAVHEQYV.

This rearrangement joins TRBV9 to TRBJ2-3; 7 bases match TRBD1. This CDR3 has 13 residues. From germline, CDR1 is SGDLS and CDR2 YYNGEE. V lost 2 bases to trimming and J lost 6 bases; unmatched junction nucleotides: 3. In nucleotides, the CDR3 is TGTGCCAGCAGCGTCGCACAGGGGGATACGCAGTATTTT. It translates to CASSVAQGDTQYF.

The rearrangement joins TRBV6-1 to TRBJ1-2; D is possibly TRBD1 (5 bases). CDR1 MNHNS and CDR2 SASEGT come from the germline V gene. V gave up 1 base and J gave up 7 bases, with 10 bases separating them. CDR3 size: 13 residues. As DNA, the CDR3 is TGTGCCAGCAGTGAAGAGGGGCTGGTTGGCTACACCTTC. Its protein is CASSEEGLVGYTF.

The table lists this clone with a few counts. V and J are TRBV5-5 and TRBJ2-7; tentative D call: TRBD2 (6 bases). V was cut by 2 bases and J by 7 bases, with 10 bases left in between. The CDR3 is 12 amino acids. The germline V gene has CDR1 SGHKS and CDR2 YYEKEE (reference sequence). The CDR3 DNA reads TGTGCCAGCAGCTTTCTAGCGCGTGAGCAGTACGTC. Protein: CASSFLAREQYV.

The rearrangement links TRBV7-2 to TRBJ1-5, with D perhaps TRBD1 (5 bases). Looked up from germline, CDR1 is SGHTA and CDR2 is FQGNSA. Trimming took off 5 bases at V and 1 base at J, with 15 bases between the two ends. The CDR3 loop spans 16 amino acids. The CDR3 is CASSKGPASSNQPQHF. In DNA, the CDR3 is TGTGCCAGCAGCAAGGGGCCCGCCAGCAGCAATCAGCCCCAGCATTTT.

The rearrangement links TRBV9 to TRBJ2-3; D is unresolved. CDR1 SGDLS and CDR2 YYNGEE come from the germline V gene. The CDR3 is made up of 14 amino acids. Trimming removed 3 bases at V and 2 bases at J, with 10 bases between. Here the CDR3 DNA reads TGTGCCAGCAGCGCCCTCAGGCCCACAGATACGCAGTATTTT. Protein: CASSALRPTDTQYF.

The chain links TRBV6-5 to TRBJ2-5; D possibly corresponds to TRBD2 (7 bases). Trimming left V 0 bases short and J 8 bases short, with 13 bases between. The CDR3 spans 14 residues. Germline CDR1 MNHEY, CDR2 SVGAGI. The CDR3 protein is CASSYSYGGGTQYF. The DNA for the CDR3 is TGTGCCAGCAGTTACTCGTATGGCGGGGGCACCCAGTACTTC.

This clone was recorded a few times. V is TRBV18 and J is TRBJ2-7; the match to TRBD1 covers 7 bases. The CDR3 covers 14 residues. V lost 6 bases, J lost 1 base, and 6 bases stayed unmatched. Germline lookup yields CDR1 KGHSH and CDR2 LQKENI. The CDR3 DNA follows: TGTGCCAGCTCGCTAACGACAGGGTCCTACGAGCAGTACTTC. It encodes CASSLTTGSYEQYF.

The chain has TRBV11-3 and TRBJ2-5; D possibly corresponds to TRBD2 (6 bases). Germline-derived CDR1 and CDR2 are SGHNT and YENEEA. Trimming left V 7 bases short and J 5 bases short, with 11 bases between. The CDR3 loop spans 12 amino acids. The CDR3 region has the DNA TGTGCCAGCACCCGGGACTGGGAGACCCAGTACTTC. Translation gives CASTRDWETQYF.

This clone was detected once. This sequence joins TRBV6-5 and TRBJ1-2; TRBD1 agrees at 7 bases. Germline trimming cut 0 bases from V and 5 bases from J; bases unmatched to any gene: 9. The CDR3 contains 16 residues. Germline-derived CDR1 and CDR2 are MNHEY and SVGAGI. The chain's CDR3 is CASSYSQMTGWYGYTF. CDR3 nucleotide sequence: TGTGCCAGCAGTTACTCACAAATGACAGGGTGGTATGGCTACACCTTC.

J is TRBJ1-4 and V is TRBV2; the D is unclear. Germline assignment: CDR1 SNHLY and CDR2 FYNNEI. This CDR3 has 13 residues. Deletions cut 8 bases from V and 0 bases from J, with 7 bases between. The DNA of the CDR3 is TGTGCCAGCTCCTTTGCAACTAATGAAAAACTGTTTTTT. Translation: CASSFATNEKLFF.

This clone was picked up a small number of times. The genes are TRBV9 and TRBJ1-3, with TRBD1 as a possible D gene (5 bases). Trimming cost V 1 base and J 0 bases, with 11 bases left between them. This CDR3 region has 16 residues. The V gene's germline CDR1 is SGDLS and CDR2 YYNGEE. The CDR3 nucleotides are TGTGCCAGCAGCGTACAAGGGGCCTTCTCTGGAAACACCATATATTTT. It is translated as CASSVQGAFSGNTIYF.

The chain joins TRBV7-2 to TRBJ2-7; TRBD1 matches at 11 bases. V shed 5 bases, J shed 4 bases, and the junction held 7 bases outside the gene matches. From germline, CDR1 is SGHTA and CDR2 FQGNSA. The CDR3 has 15 amino acids. CDR3 region: CASSERTGGLYEQYV. CDR3 bases: TGTGCCAGCAGCGAAAGGACAGGGGGCTTATACGAGCAGTACGTC.

V and J are TRBV4-3 and TRBJ1-2; 9 nucleotides line up with TRBD1. The V gene end was trimmed by 0 bases and the J gene end by 4 bases; junction bases not matched to a gene: 6. The length of the CDR3 is 16 residues. Germline V gene sequence: CDR1 LGHNA, CDR2 YSLEER. This CDR3 is CASSQDWDRVRYGYTF. The DNA for the CDR3 is TGCGCCAGCAGCCAAGACTGGGACAGGGTACGCTATGGCTACACCTTC.

The CDR3 sequence: CASSTSGTYNEQFF. Written as DNA, the CDR3 is TGTGCCAGCAGCACTAGCGGAACCTACAATGAGCAGTTCTTC. The chain links TRBV7-2 to TRBJ2-1; TRBD2 agrees at 8 bases. The CDR3 extends over 14 amino acids. Trimming at V came to 5 bases and at J to 2 bases, leaving 2 bases not matched to a gene. Per the germline V gene, CDR1 is SGHTA and CDR2 is FQGNSA.

The chain links TRBV27 to TRBJ2-1, with 8 bases aligning to TRBD2. Per germline, CDR1 MNHEY and CDR2 SMNVEV (reference sequence). V dropped 6 bases and J dropped 12; count of bases not matched to a gene: 7. The CDR3 spans 12 residues. The CDR3 sequence is CASSSGGVWQFF. As DNA, the CDR3 is TGTGCCAGCAGCTCGGGGGGGGTTTGGCAGTTCTTC.

There are a few counts of this clone. The chain joins TRBV18 to TRBJ1-5; the match to TRBD1 covers 9 bases. This CDR3 is built from 15 residues. Looked up from germline, CDR1 is KGHSH and CDR2 is LQKENI. The ends lost 2 bases at V and 8 bases at J; junction bases unmatched: 7. This chain's CDR3 is CASSPGTGNIEPQHF. CDR3 sequence (DNA): TGTGCCAGCTCACCAGGGACAGGGAATATTGAGCCCCAGCATTTT.

The V call is TRBV30, the J call TRBJ2-1, with TRBD1 matching over 7 bases. The CDR3 is 13 residues long. V trimming: 4 bases; J trimming: 3 bases; junction bases outside the gene matches: 3. Germline CDR1 reads GTSNPN; CDR2 reads SVGIG (reference sequence). The CDR3 here is CAWKDRSYNEQFF. In DNA form, the CDR3 reads TGTGCCTGGAAGGACAGGAGCTACAATGAGCAGTTCTTC.